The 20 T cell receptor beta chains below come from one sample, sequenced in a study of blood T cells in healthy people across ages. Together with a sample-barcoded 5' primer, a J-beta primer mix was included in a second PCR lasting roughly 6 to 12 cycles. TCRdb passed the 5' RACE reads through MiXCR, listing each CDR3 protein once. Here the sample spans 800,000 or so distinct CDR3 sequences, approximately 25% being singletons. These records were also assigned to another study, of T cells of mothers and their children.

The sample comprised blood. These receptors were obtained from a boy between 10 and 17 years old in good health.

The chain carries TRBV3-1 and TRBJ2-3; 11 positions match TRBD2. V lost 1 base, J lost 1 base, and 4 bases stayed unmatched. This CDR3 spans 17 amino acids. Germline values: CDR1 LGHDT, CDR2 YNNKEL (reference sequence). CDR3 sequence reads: CASSQGSGLAGTDTQYF. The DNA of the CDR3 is TGTGCCAGCAGCCAAGGTTCGGGACTAGCGGGCACAGATACGCAGTATTTT.

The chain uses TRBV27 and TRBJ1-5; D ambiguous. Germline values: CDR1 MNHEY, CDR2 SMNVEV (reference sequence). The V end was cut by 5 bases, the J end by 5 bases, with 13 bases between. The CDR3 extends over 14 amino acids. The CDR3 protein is CASSPGLSDQPQHF. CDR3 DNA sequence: TGTGCCAGCAGTCCGGGATTAAGCGATCAGCCCCAGCATTTT.

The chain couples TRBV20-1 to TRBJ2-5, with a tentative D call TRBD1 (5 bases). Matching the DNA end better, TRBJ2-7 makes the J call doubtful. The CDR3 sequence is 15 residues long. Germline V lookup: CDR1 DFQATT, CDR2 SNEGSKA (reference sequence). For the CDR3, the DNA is TGCAGTGCTAGAGACAGGGCCCAAGGCACCTACGAGCAGTACTTC. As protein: CSARDRAQGTYEQYF.

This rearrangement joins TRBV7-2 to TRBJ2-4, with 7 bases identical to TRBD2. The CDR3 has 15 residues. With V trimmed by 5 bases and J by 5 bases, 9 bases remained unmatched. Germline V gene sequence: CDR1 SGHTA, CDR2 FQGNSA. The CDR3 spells CASSPGGRSENIQYF. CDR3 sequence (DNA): TGTGCCAGCAGCCCGGGGGGTAGAAGTGAAAACATTCAGTACTTC.

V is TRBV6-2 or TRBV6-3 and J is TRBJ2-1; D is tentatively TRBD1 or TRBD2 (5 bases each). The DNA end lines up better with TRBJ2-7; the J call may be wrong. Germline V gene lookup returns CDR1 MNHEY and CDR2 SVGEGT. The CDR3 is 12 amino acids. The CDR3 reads CASRDQTYEQYF. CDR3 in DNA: TGTGCCAGCCGGGACCAAACCTACGAGCAGTACTTC.

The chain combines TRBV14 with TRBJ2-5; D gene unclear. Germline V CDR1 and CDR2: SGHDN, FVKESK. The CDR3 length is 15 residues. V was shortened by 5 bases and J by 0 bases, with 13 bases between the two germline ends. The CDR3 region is CASSSPYWYQETQYF. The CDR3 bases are TGTGCCAGCAGCTCGCCTTACTGGTACCAAGAGACCCAGTACTTC.

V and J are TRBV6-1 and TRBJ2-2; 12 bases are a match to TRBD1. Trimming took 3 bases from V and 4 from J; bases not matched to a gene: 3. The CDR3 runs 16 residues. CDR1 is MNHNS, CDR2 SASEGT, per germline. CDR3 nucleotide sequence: TGTGCCAGCAGTGAGGGGGACAGGGGGCGCACCGGGGAGCTGTTTTTT. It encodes CASSEGDRGRTGELFF.

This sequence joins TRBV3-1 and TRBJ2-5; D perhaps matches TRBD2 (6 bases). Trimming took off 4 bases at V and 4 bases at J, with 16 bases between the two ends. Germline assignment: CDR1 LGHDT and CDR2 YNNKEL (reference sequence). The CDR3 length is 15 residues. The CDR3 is CASSPSGVDGETQYF. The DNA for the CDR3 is TGTGCCAGCAGCCCGTCGGGGGTGGACGGAGAGACCCAGTACTTC.

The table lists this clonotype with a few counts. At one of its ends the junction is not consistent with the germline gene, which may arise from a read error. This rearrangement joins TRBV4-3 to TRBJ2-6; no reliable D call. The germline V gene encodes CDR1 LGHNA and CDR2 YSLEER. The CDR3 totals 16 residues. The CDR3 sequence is CASGQDQVTGANVLTF. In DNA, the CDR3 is TGCGCCAGCGGCCAAGACCAGGTAACTGGGGCCAACGTCCTGACTTTC.

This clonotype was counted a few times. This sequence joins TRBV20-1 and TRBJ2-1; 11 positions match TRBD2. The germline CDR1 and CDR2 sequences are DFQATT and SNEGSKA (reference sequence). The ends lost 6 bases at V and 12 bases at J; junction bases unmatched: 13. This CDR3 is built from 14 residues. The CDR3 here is CSARPSGGRVAQFF. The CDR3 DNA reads TGCAGTGCAAGACCTAGCGGGGGGAGAGTTGCGCAGTTCTTC.

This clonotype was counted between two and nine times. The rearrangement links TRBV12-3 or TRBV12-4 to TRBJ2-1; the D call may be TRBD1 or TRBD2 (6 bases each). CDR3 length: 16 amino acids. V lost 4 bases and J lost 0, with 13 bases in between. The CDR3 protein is CASSSGGQSSYNEQFF. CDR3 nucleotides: TGTGCCAGCAGTTCCGGGGGCCAAAGCTCCTACAATGAGCAGTTCTTC.

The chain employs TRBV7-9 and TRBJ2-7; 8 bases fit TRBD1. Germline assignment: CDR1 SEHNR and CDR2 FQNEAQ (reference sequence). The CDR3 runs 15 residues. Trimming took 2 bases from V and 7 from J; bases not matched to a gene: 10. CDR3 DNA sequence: TGTGCCAGCAGCTTAAGCGGTTCAGGGGGCGCTGAGCAGTACTTC. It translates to CASSLSGSGGAEQYF.

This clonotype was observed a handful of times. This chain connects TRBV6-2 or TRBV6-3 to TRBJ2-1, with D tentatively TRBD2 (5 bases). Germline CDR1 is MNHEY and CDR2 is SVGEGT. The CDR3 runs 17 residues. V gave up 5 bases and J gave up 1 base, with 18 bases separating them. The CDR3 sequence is CASSDRTSLRSYNEQFF. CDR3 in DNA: TGTGCCAGCAGTGACCGAACTAGTTTGAGGTCCTACAATGAGCAGTTCTTC.

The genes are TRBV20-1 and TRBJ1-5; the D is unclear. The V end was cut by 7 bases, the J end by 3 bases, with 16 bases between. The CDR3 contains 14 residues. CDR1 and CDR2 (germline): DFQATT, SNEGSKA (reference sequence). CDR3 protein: CSVDNRSVNQPQHF. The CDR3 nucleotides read TGCAGTGTAGATAATCGGTCAGTCAATCAGCCCCAGCATTTT.

In DNA form, the CDR3 reads TGTGCCACCAGCAGGTCGACAGGGCTCCTAGGGGCGCCTGAAGCTTTCTTT. It translates to CATSRSTGLLGAPEAFF. The genes are TRBV15 and TRBJ1-1, with 7 positions matching TRBD1. The junction had 16 bases not matched to a gene; V was cut back by 3 bases and J by 6 bases. The CDR3 has 17 residues. Germline CDR1 and CDR2: LNHNV and YYDKDF (reference sequence). Using reference TRBV15 and TRBJ1-1 for the parts outside the CDR3, the full variable domain is DAMVIQNPRYQVTQFGKPVTLSCSQTLNHNVMYWYQQKSSQAPKLLFHYYDKDFNNEADTPDNFQSRRPNTSFCFLDIRSPGLGDTAMYLCATSRSTGLLGAPEAFFGQGTRLTVV.

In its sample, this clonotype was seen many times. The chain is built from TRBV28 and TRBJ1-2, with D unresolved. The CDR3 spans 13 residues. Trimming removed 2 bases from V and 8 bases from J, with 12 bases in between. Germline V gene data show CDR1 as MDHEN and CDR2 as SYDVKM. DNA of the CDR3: TGTGCCAGCAGTTTAAACCACGGCGGGGGCTACACCTTC. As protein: CASSLNHGGGYTF.

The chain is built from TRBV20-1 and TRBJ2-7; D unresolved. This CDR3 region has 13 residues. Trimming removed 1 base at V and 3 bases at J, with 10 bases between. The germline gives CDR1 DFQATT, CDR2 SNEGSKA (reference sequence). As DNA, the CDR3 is TGCAGTGCTAGAGGACCGAATCTCTACGAGCAGTACTTC. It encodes CSARGPNLYEQYF.

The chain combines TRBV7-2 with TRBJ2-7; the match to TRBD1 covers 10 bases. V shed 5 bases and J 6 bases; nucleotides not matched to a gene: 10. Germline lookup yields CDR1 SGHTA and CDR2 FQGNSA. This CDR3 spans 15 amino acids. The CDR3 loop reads CASSPTGGSFGEQYF. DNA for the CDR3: TGTGCCAGCAGCCCGACAGGGGGCTCATTCGGCGAGCAGTACTTC.

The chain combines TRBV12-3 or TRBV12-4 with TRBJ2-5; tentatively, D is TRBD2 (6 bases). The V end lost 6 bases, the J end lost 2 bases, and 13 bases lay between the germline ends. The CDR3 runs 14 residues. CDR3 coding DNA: TGTGCCAGCAGCCACGGGAGCCTACAAGAGACCCAGTACTTC. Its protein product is CASSHGSLQETQYF.

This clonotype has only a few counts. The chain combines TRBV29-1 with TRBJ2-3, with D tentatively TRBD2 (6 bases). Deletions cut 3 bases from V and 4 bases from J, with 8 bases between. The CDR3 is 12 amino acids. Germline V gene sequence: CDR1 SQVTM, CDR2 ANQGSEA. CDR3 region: CSVEASADTQYF. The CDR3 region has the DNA TGCAGCGTTGAGGCTAGCGCAGATACGCAGTATTTT.